This T cell receptor (beta chain) was observed in a study of beta chain features in type 1 diabetes. The CDR3 extends over 14 amino acids. Germline-derived CDR1 and CDR2 are ENHRY and SYGVKD. The V gene lost 5 bases and the J gene lost 3 bases, with 12 bases spanning the gap. Reverse transcribing all isolated RNA meant expressed TCRB transcripts were sequenced. Repertoires were generated with immunoSEQ multiplex PCR, while TCRdb's copy carries only in-frame clones and drops some. The data contain some 150,000 clones, about 9.7% of them seen just once; the ten biggest clones take up about 0.6%. This clone was counted a few times.

The V call is TRBV10-3, the J call TRBJ2-3; D ambiguous. Sequenced sample: central memory CD4+ T cells from blood. This TCR derives from a woman in her forties in good health. CDR3 amino acids: CAISLAGATDTQYF. The DNA for the CDR3 is TGTGCCATCAGTTTAGCCGGAGCTACAGATACGCAGTATTTT.